A selection of T cell receptor beta chains follows, all from one sample in a study of OX40 agonist ivuxolimab in advanced cancers. Using immunoSEQ multiplex PCR, the repertoire was profiled, and TCRdb retains in-frame clones only, with some absent. The repertoire holds some 60,000 clones, roughly 86% seen once, with approximately 1.1% in the top ten. Here the sequenced sample was CD4+ or CD8+ T cells sorted from blood, taken in a trial of the OX40 agonist ivuxolimab. These receptors were taken from an adult with an advanced solid tumor such as melanoma, head and neck, liver or kidney cancer. The CDR3 runs from the conserved cysteine through the conserved F or W. D genes are given only for firm matches. Size is stated for part of the rows, as once, few or many counts, or as a class when the clone is expanded.

d_call,clone_size,v_call,j_call,cdr3_nt,cdr3_aa
NA,NA,TRBV7-2,TRBJ2-7,TGTGCCAGCAGCCGCGGAGGAGTCTCCTACGAGCAGTACTTC,CASSRGGVSYEQYF
TRBD1,NA,TRBV14,TRBJ1-4,TGTGCCAGCAGCCAAAGACAGGGGACGAATGAAAAACTGTTTTTT,CASSQRQGTNEKLFF
NA,NA,TRBV11-3,TRBJ2-1,TGTGCCAGCAGCTTAGGAGGTTCCGACAATGAGCAGTTCTTC,CASSLGGSDNEQFF
TRBD2,NA,TRBV7-2,TRBJ2-1,TGTGCCAGCAGCGCCCCCGGACTAGCTTACAATGAGCAGTTCTTC,CASSAPGLAYNEQFF
NA,NA,TRBV5-4,TRBJ2-7,TGTGCCAGCAGCGAGAGGACATCCTACGAGCAGTACTTC,CASSERTSYEQYF
TRBD2,NA,TRBV9,TRBJ2-2,TGTGCCAGCAGCGTAGGGGGTAGCGGGAGGGTAGCGAACACCGGGGAGCTGTTTTTT,CASSVGGSGRVANTGELFF
TRBD1,NA,TRBV14,TRBJ2-5,TGTGCCAGCAGCCACGCCGGGACAGGGGTCAGGACCCAGTACTTC,CASSHAGTGVRTQYF
TRBD1,NA,TRBV5-1,TRBJ2-4,TGCGCCAGCAGCTCCGGGACAGGGTACATTCAGTACTTC,CASSSGTGYIQYF
TRBD1,NA,TRBV4-3,TRBJ2-1,TGCGCCAGCAGCCAAACAGGGGCAAATGAGCAGTTCTTC,CASSQTGANEQFF
TRBD2,few,TRBV25-1,TRBJ2-2,TGTGCCAGCAGTGAAAGACTAGCGGGAGACACCGGGGAGCTGTTTTTT,CASSERLAGDTGELFF
NA,NA,TRBV10-3,TRBJ2-2,TGTGCCATCAGAAAGATTAACGGAGGGGCGGACACCGGGGAGCTGTTTTTT,CAIRKINGGADTGELFF
NA,NA,TRBV4-1,TRBJ1-5,TGCGCCAGCACTGATACTATCGGCAATCAGCCCCAGCATTTT,CASTDTIGNQPQHF
TRBD2,once,TRBV28,TRBJ2-1,TGTGCCAGCAGGCTAGCGGTCTACAATGAGCAGTTCTTC,CASRLAVYNEQFF
NA,NA,TRBV5-1,TRBJ2-1,TGCGCCAGCAGCGCGGTGTTGACCTCAGGCTACAATGAGCAGTTCTTC,CASSAVLTSGYNEQFF
NA,NA,TRBV5-6,TRBJ1-2,TGTGCCAGCAGCTTAAACTTTATCGTCTGGGGTGGGCATGGCTACACCTTC,CASSLNFIVWGGHGYTF
NA,once,TRBV21-1,TRBJ2-6,TGTGCCAGCAGCAACCGGGACGGATCCTCTGGGGCCAACGTCCTGACTTTC,CASSNRDGSSGANVLTF
NA,NA,TRBV5-1,TRBJ2-1,TGCGCCAGCAGCACCGGGACTTCAAGCTCCTACAATGAGCAGTTCTTC,CASSTGTSSSYNEQFF
NA,NA,TRBV28,TRBJ1-2,TGTGCCAGCAGTTTGCAAACCACAGGGCTCGGCTACACCTTC,CASSLQTTGLGYTF
NA,once,TRBV5-8,TRBJ2-1,TGTGCCAGCAGCTTCCAGGGGCAGGAAATCTACAATGAGCAGTTCTTC,CASSFQGQEIYNEQFF
NA,NA,TRBV7-2,TRBJ2-3,TGTGCCAGCAGCGTTAGCGGACCAAGTGGAGATACGCAGTATTTT,CASSVSGPSGDTQYF
NA,NA,TRBV9,TRBJ2-1,TGTGCCAGCAGCGTAGGCGGAATCAACAATTGGGCTGAGCAGTTCTTC,CASSVGGINNWAEQFF
TRBD2,NA,TRBV6-5,TRBJ2-5,TGTGCCAGCAGTTACCGTAGCGGGAGTCTGCAAGAGACCCAGTACTTC,CASSYRSGSLQETQYF
TRBD1,NA,TRBV2,TRBJ1-5,TGTGCCAGCAGCTCCGACAGGGGGCATCAGCCCCAGCATTTT,CASSSDRGHQPQHF
NA,NA,TRBV9,TRBJ1-1,TGTGCCAGCAGCGTAGAGCCCCAGGGGAACACTGAAGCTTTCTTT,CASSVEPQGNTEAFF
NA,NA,TRBV7-9,TRBJ1-5,TGTGCCAGCAGCCAGCCCGGGAAGGGCAATCAGCCCCAGCATTTT,CASSQPGKGNQPQHF
TRBD2,NA,TRBV29-1,TRBJ2-2,TGCAGCGGGAGCGGGATGAACACCGGGGAGCTGTTTTTT,CSGSGMNTGELFF
NA,NA,TRBV4-1,TRBJ1-3,TGCGCCAGCAGCCAATCTGGAAACACCATATATTTT,CASSQSGNTIYF
NA,once,TRBV2,TRBJ1-1,TGTGCCAGCGGAACGGGAGCCGAGGCTGAAGCTTTCTTT,CASGTGAEAEAFF
NA,NA,TRBV7-9,TRBJ1-1,TGTGCCAGCAGCTTAGACCTGGGGGAGTTCTTT,CASSLDLGEFF
NA,NA,TRBV6-1,TRBJ1-4,TGTGCCAGCAGTGAAGCCCCCGCTGGACAGAATGAAAAACTGTTTTTT,CASSEAPAGQNEKLFF
NA,NA,TRBV6-5,TRBJ2-7,TGTGCCAGCAGTTCCCCTAGCAACTACGAGCAGTACTTC,CASSSPSNYEQYF
NA,NA,TRBV9,TRBJ2-3,TGTGCCAGCAGCGTAGAGGGGGGCCGGTCAGATACGCAGTATTTT,CASSVEGGRSDTQYF
NA,NA,TRBV28,TRBJ1-5,TGTGCCAGCAGTTCAGGTGGCAATCAGCCCCAGCATTTT,CASSSGGNQPQHF
NA,NA,TRBV5-1,TRBJ2-7,TGCGCCAGCAGCCCGGGGGGCGGGGCAGGATATCGAGAGCAGTACTTC,CASSPGGGAGYREQYF
TRBD1,once,TRBV6-5,TRBJ1-4,TGTGCCAGCAGGCAGGACAGGGCATCGGAAAAACTGTTTTTT,CASRQDRASEKLFF
NA,few,TRBV30,TRBJ1-5,TGTGCCTGGAGTGTTGATAGGGGCAATCAGCCCCAGCATTTT,CAWSVDRGNQPQHF
TRBD2,NA,TRBV7-2,TRBJ2-2,TGTGCCAGCAGCCTAAGCGGACTAGCGGGAGCGAACACCGGGGAGCTGTTTTTT,CASSLSGLAGANTGELFF
NA,NA,TRBV11-2,TRBJ2-2,TGTGCCAGCAGCCGGTGGCAGGGGTCATCCGGGGAGCTGTTTTTT,CASSRWQGSSGELFF
NA,NA,TRBV25-1,TRBJ2-5,TGTGCCAGCAGTGCTCACGGAAAACAGGGCAACCTGAGGTACTTC,CASSAHGKQGNLRYF
NA,NA,TRBV29-1,TRBJ1-2,TGCAGCGTTTTGGGGGCGAGGGGCTACACCTTC,CSVLGARGYTF
NA,NA,TRBV2,TRBJ1-4,TGTGCCAGCAGTGAAGAACGGGGTGAAAAACTGTTTTTT,CASSEERGEKLFF
TRBD1,NA,TRBV9,TRBJ2-3,TGTGCCAGCAGCGTACCCCCCGGGACAGGAGCTAGCACAGATACGCAGTATTTT,CASSVPPGTGASTDTQYF
TRBD1,NA,TRBV11-3,TRBJ2-5,TGTGCCAGCAGCTTAGGCCAGGGGGATGCCCAGTACTTC,CASSLGQGDAQYF
NA,NA,TRBV6-4,TRBJ2-3,TGTGCCAGCAGTGACTCGGGGCGGAGGGGTACGCAGTATTTT,CASSDSGRRGTQYF